These 13 T cell receptor beta chains were sequenced from one sample in a study of CD4 T cells in relation to SARS-CoV-2 and coronaviruses. CD4+ T cells from unexposed donors were obtained before the COVID-19 pandemic (2011-2018). After about 10 days of culture, CD4+ T cells were isolated. This table comes from immunoSEQ multiplex PCR, and its TCRdb copy is limited to in-frame clones, with some not included. The sample records 20,000 to 25,000 clones, just under 75% being singletons. The antigens for these receptors are not known. The specimen sequenced was CD4+ T cells from PBMCs, cultured in vitro. Receptor source: a human donor in good health.

This clone was seen only a few times. The chain has TRBV11-2 and TRBJ2-7; 12 bases line up with TRBD1. The CDR3 contains 15 residues. V gave up 5 bases and J gave up 4 bases; unmatched junction bases: 6. The germline gives CDR1 SGHAT, CDR2 FQNNGV. CDR3 sequence (DNA): TGTGCCAGCAGCCCGGGGACAGGGGGCTGGTACGAGCAGTACTTC. Translation: CASSPGTGGWYEQYF. Full variable domain (missing parts from reference TRBV11-2 and TRBJ2-7): EAGVAQSPRYKIIEKRQSVAFWCNPISGHATLYWYQQILGQGPKLLIQFQNNGVVDDSQLPKDRFSAERLKGVDSTLKIQPAKLEDSAVYLCASSPGTGGWYEQYFGPGTRLTVT.

The chain combines TRBV25-1 with TRBJ2-7; possible D gene TRBD2, 6 bases. Per the germline V gene, CDR1 is MGHDK and CDR2 is SYGVNS. CDR3 length: 16 residues. V lost 1 base and J lost 6, with 19 bases in between. The CDR3 loop is CASSESPRLGTREQYF. The CDR3, as DNA: TGTGCCAGCAGTGAATCTCCCCGACTAGGGACTCGCGAGCAGTACTTC.

The chain combines TRBV5-1 with TRBJ2-7, with D possibly matching TRBD1 (5 bases). The CDR3 runs 15 residues. Trimming left V 5 bases short and J 2 bases short, with 17 bases between. Per germline, CDR1 SGHRS and CDR2 YFSETQ. Written as DNA, the CDR3 is TGCGCCAGCAGTCCGACGACTGGGGCAACCTACGAGCAGTACTTC. This sequence encodes CASSPTTGATYEQYF.

The V call is TRBV12-3 or TRBV12-4, the J call TRBJ2-7; the D is unclear. The CDR3 consists of 11 residues. V was trimmed by 5 bases and J by 7 bases, leaving 9 bases between them. The CDR3 DNA reads TGTGCCAGCAGTGTCTCTAGAGAGCAGTACTTC. This codes for CASSVSREQYF.

The V and J genes are TRBV29-1 and TRBJ1-2, with D perhaps TRBD1 (5 bases). The CDR3 totals 13 residues. Per the germline V gene, CDR1 is SQVTM and CDR2 is ANQGSEA. Trimming left V 4 bases short and J 2 bases short, with 11 bases between. The CDR3 protein is CSVGQGENYGYTF. For the CDR3, the DNA is TGCAGCGTTGGGCAGGGAGAGAACTATGGCTACACCTTC.

This chain joins TRBV18 and TRBJ2-5; D might be TRBD2 (6 bases). Between the trimmed V and J ends, which lost 7 bases and 3 bases, there was a span of 12 bases. The CDR3 is 13 residues long. Per germline, CDR1 KGHSH and CDR2 LQKENI. In nucleotides, the CDR3 is TGTGCCAGCTTGTCGGGACTTAAAGAGACCCAGTACTTC. Amino acids: CASLSGLKETQYF. Using reference TRBV18 and TRBJ2-5 for the parts outside the CDR3, the full variable domain is NAGVMQNPRHLVRRRGQEARLRCSPMKGHSHVYWYRQLPEEGLKFMVYLQKENIIDESGMPKERFSAEFPKEGPSILRIQQVVRGDSAAYFCASLSGLKETQYFGPGTRLLVL.

The chain recombines TRBV6-6 with TRBJ2-7; 8 nucleotides line up with TRBD1. The CDR3 consists of 14 residues. The V and J ends lost 5 bases and 7 bases, in that order; junction bases with no gene match: 10. Germline lookup yields CDR1 MNHNY and CDR2 SVGAGI (reference sequence). Here the CDR3 reads CASSKPGQENEQYF. For the CDR3, the DNA is TGTGCCAGCAGTAAACCGGGACAGGAGAATGAGCAGTACTTC.

Points on this clone: At one of its ends the junction is not consistent with the germline gene, which may arise from a read error. The genes are TRBV25-1 and TRBJ2-3; D call uncertain. Germline CDR1 MGHDK, CDR2 SYGVNS. The CDR3 consists of 14 residues. CDR3: CASIDSLGTDTQYF. CDR3 bases: TGTGCCAGCATAGACTCCCTCGGCACTGATACGCAGTATTTT.

This clone is labeled large. This rearrangement joins TRBV28 to TRBJ1-3; no clear D gene. Looked up from germline, CDR1 is MDHEN and CDR2 is SYDVKM. This CDR3 spans 11 amino acids. V gave up 6 bases and J gave up 14 bases, with 14 bases separating them. The CDR3 protein is CASSPHLALYF. As DNA, the CDR3 is TGTGCCAGCAGCCCCCATTTGGCCCTATATTTT.

The V call is TRBV5-1, the J call TRBJ1-1, with a tentative D call TRBD1 (5 bases). V lost 0 bases, J lost 3 bases, and 18 bases lay in between. CDR1 and CDR2 (germline): SGHRS, YFSETQ. This CDR3 contains 17 residues. CDR3 sequence reads: CASSLVGPTSWDTEAFF. Written as DNA, the CDR3 is TGCGCCAGCAGCTTGGTGGGGCCAACCTCCTGGGACACTGAAGCTTTCTTT.

The chain uses TRBV30 and TRBJ2-5, with D perhaps assigned TRBD1 or TRBD2 (5 bases each). V lost 0 bases to trimming and J lost 5 bases, with 16 bases between them. CDR3 length: 15 residues. CDR1 is GTSNPN and CDR2 is SVGIG in the germline V gene (reference sequence). This chain's CDR3 is CAWSVLKGPGETQYF. Here the CDR3 DNA reads TGTGCCTGGAGTGTACTGAAGGGGCCGGGGGAGACCCAGTACTTC.

This rearrangement joins TRBV7-9 to TRBJ2-7; D gene ambiguous. V lost 7 bases to trimming and J lost 3 bases, with 16 bases between them. This CDR3 is 14 amino acids long. Germline V CDR1 and CDR2: SEHNR, FQNEAQ (reference sequence). Here the CDR3 reads CASTSVQLGYEQYF. DNA for the CDR3: TGTGCCAGCACCTCCGTTCAGTTAGGCTACGAGCAGTACTTC. Combining the CDR3 with reference TRBV7-9 and TRBJ2-7 gives the whole variable domain DTGVSQNPRHKITKRGQNVTFRCDPISEHNRLYWYRQTLGQGPEFLTYFQNEAQLEKSRLLSDRFSAERPKGSFSTLEIQRTEQGDSAMYLCASTSVQLGYEQYFGPGTRLTVT.

The chain combines TRBV5-6 with TRBJ1-1; no clear D. The CDR3 sequence is 14 residues long. CDR1 is SGHDT and CDR2 is YYEEEE in the germline V gene. Trimming removed 0 bases from V and 5 bases from J, with 11 bases in between. CDR3 sequence (DNA): TGTGCCAGCAGCTTGGGAGGCAACCCGACTGAAGCTTTCTTT. Its protein product is CASSLGGNPTEAFF.